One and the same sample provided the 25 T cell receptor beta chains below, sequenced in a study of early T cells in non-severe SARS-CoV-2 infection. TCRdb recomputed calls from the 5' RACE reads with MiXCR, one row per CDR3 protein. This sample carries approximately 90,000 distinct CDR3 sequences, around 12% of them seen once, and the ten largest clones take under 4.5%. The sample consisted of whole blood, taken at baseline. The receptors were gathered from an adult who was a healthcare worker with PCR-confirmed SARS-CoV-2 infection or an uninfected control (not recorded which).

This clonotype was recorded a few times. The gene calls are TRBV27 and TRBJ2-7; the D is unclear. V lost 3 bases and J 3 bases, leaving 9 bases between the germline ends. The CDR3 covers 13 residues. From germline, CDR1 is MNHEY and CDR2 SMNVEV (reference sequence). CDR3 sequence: CASSFAPSYEQYF. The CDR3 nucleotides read TGTGCCAGCAGTTTTGCTCCGAGCTACGAGCAGTACTTC.

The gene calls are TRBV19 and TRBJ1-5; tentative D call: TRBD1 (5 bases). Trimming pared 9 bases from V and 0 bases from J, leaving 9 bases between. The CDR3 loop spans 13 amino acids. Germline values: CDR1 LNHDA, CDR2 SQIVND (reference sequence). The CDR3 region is CASGGYSNQPQHF. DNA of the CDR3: TGTGCCAGCGGGGGATATAGCAATCAGCCCCAGCATTTT.

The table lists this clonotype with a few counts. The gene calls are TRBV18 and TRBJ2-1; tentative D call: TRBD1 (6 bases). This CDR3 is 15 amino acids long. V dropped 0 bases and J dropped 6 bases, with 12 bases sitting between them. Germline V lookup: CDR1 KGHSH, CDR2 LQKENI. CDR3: CASSPPTGNGNEQFF. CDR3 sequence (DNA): TGTGCCAGCTCACCACCGACAGGAAATGGCAATGAGCAGTTCTTC.

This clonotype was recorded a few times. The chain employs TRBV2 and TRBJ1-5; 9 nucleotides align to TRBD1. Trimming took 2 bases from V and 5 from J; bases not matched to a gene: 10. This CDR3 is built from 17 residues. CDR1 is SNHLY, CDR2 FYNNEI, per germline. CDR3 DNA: TGTGCCAGCAGTGAAATGAAACGTCGGGACAGGGATCAGCCCCAGCATTTT. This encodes CASSEMKRRDRDQPQHF.

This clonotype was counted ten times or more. The CDR3 DNA follows: TGTGCCAGCAGCCCGAGAGGAGGTGCAGATACGCAGTATTTT. Translation gives CASSPRGGADTQYF. The chain has TRBV11-2 and TRBJ2-3; perhaps TRBD2 as D (5 bases). Trimming removed 5 bases at V and 4 bases at J, with 13 bases between. CDR1 is SGHAT and CDR2 is FQNNGV in the germline V gene. This CDR3 spans 14 amino acids.

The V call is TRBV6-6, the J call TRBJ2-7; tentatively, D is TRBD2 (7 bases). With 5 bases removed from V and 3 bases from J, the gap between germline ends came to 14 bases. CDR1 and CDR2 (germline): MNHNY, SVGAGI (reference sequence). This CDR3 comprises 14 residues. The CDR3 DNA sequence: TGTGCCAGCAGTCCCGGCGGGGGCAACTACGAGCAGTACTTC. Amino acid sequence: CASSPGGGNYEQYF.

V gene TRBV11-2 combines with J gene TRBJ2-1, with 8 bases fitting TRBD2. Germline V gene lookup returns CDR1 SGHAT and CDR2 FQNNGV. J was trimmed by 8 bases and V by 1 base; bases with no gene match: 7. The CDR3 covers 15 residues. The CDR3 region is CASSLAGGQLDEQFF. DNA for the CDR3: TGTGCCAGCAGCTTAGCGGGGGGGCAGTTAGATGAGCAGTTCTTC.

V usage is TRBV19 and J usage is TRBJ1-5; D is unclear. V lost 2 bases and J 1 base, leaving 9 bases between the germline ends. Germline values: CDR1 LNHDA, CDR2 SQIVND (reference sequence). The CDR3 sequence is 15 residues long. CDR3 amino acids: CASSIWGASNQPQHF. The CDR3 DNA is TGTGCCAGTAGTATATGGGGAGCGAGCAATCAGCCCCAGCATTTT.

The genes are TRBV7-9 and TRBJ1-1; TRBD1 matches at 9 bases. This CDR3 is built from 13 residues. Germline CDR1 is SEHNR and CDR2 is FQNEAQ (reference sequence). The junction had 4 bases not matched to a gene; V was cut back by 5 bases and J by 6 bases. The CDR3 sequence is CASSPTGGPEAFF. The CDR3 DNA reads TGTGCCAGCAGCCCTACAGGGGGCCCTGAAGCTTTCTTT.

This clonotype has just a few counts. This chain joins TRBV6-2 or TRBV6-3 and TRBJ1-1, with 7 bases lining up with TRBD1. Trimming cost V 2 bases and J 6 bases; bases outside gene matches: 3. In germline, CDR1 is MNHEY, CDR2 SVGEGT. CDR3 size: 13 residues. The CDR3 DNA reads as TGTGCCAGCAGTTACGTGGGACAGCCTGAAGCTTTCTTT. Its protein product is CASSYVGQPEAFF.

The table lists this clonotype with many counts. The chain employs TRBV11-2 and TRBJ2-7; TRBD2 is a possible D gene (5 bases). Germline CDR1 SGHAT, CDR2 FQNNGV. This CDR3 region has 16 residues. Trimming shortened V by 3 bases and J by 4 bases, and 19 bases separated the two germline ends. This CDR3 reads CASSFSMRTEWYEQYF. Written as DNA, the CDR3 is TGTGCCAGCAGCTTTAGTATGAGGACTGAATGGTACGAGCAGTACTTC.

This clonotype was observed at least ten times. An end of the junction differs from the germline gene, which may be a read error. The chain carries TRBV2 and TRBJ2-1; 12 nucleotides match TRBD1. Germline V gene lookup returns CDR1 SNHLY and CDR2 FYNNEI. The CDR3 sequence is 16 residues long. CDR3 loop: CASSARPGQGAREQFF. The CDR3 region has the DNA TGCGCCAGCAGTGCGAGACCGGGACAGGGGGCACGTGAGCAGTTCTTC.

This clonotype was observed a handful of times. The CDR3 is CASSPLGGKLFF. As DNA, the CDR3 is TGTGCCAGCAGCCCATTGGGGGGAAAACTGTTTTTT. The chain combines TRBV3-1 with TRBJ1-4; D perhaps matches TRBD1 (5 bases). CDR3 size: 12 residues. Germline V gives CDR1 LGHDT, CDR2 YNNKEL (reference sequence). The V and J ends lost 4 bases and 10 bases respectively, with 10 bases between them.

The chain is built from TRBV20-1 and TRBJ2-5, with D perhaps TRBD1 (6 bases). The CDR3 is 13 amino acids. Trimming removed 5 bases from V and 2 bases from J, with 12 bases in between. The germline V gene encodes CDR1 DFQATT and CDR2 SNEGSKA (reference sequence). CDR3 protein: CSAPKGVQETQYF. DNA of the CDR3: TGCAGTGCTCCGAAGGGGGTTCAAGAGACCCAGTACTTC.

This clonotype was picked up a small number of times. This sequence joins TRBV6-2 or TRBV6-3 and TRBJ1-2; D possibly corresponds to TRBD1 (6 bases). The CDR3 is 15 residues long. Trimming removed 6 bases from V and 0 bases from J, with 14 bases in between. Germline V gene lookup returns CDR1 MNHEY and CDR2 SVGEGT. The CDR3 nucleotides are TGTGCCAGCAGATCGACGGGGGCGCCTAACTATGGCTACACCTTC. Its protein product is CASRSTGAPNYGYTF.

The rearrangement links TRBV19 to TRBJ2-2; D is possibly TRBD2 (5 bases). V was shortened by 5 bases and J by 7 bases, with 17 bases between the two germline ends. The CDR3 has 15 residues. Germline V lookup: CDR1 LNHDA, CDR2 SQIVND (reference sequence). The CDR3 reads CASSSVERGIGELFF. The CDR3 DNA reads TGTGCCAGTAGTTCCGTAGAGAGAGGGATCGGGGAGCTGTTTTTT.

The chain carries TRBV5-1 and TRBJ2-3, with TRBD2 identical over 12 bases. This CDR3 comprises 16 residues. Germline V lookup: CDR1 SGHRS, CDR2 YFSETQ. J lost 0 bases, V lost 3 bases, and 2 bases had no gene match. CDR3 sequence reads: CASSSGLAGSTDTQYF. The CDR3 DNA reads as TGCGCCAGCAGCTCTGGACTAGCGGGGAGCACAGATACGCAGTATTTT.

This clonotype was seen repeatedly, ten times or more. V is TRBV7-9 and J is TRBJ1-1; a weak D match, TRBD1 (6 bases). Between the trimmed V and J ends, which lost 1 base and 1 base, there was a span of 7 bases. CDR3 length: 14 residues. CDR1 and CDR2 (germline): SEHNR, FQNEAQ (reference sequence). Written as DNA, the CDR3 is TGTGCCAGCAGCTTAGGGACAGAGAACACTGAAGCTTTCTTT. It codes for CASSLGTENTEAFF. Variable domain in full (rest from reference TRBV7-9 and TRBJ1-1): DTGVSQNPRHKITKRGQNVTFRCDPISEHNRLYWYRQTLGQGPEFLTYFQNEAQLEKSRLLSDRFSAERPKGSFSTLEIQRTEQGDSAMYLCASSLGTENTEAFFGQGTRLTVV.

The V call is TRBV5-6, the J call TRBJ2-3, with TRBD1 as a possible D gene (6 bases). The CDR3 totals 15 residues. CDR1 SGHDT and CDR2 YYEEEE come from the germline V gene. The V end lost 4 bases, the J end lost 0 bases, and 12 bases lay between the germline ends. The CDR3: CASSHYRASTDTQYF. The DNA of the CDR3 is TGTGCCAGCAGCCATTACAGGGCTAGCACAGATACGCAGTATTTT. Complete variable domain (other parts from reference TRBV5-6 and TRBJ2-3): DAGVTQSPTHLIKTRGQQVTLRCSPKSGHDTVSWYQQALGQGPQFIFQYYEEEERQRGNFPDRFSGHQFPNYSSELNVNALLLGDSALYLCASSHYRASTDTQYFGPGTRLTVL.

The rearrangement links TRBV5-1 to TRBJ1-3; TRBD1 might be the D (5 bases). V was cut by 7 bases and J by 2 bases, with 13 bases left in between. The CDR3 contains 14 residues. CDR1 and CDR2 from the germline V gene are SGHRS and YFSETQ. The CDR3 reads CASCRGETGNTIYF. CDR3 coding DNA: TGCGCCAGCTGCCGAGGGGAGACTGGAAACACCATATATTTT.

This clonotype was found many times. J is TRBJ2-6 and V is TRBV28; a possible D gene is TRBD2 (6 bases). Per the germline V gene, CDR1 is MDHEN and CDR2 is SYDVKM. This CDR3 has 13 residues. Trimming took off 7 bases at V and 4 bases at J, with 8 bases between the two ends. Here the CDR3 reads CASMREGANVLTF. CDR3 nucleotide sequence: TGTGCCAGCATGCGGGAAGGGGCCAACGTCCTGACTTTC. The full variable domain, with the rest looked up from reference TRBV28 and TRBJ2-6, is DVKVTQSSRYLVKRTGEKVFLECVQDMDHENMFWYRQDPGLGLRLIYFSYDVKMKEKGDIPEGYSVSREKKERFSLILESASTNQTSMYLCASMREGANVLTFGAGSRLTVL.

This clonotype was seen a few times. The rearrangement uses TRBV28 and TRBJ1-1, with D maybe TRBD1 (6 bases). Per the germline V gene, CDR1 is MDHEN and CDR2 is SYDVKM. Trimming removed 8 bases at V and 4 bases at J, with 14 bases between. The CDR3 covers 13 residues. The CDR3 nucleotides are TGTGCCAGCGCACAGGGAATTGTCACTGAAGCTTTCTTT. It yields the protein CASAQGIVTEAFF.

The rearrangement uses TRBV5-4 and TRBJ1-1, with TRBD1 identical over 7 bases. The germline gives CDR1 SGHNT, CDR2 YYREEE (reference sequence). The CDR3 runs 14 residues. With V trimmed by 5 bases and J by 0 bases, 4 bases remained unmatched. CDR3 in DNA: TGTGCCAGCAGTCGGGACAGCATGAACACTGAAGCTTTCTTT. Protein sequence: CASSRDSMNTEAFF.

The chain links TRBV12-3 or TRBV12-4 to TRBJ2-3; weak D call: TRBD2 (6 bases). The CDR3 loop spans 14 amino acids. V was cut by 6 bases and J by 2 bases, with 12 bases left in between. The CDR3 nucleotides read TGTGCCAGCAGCTCGTCGGGGGACACAGATACGCAGTATTTT. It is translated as CASSSSGDTDTQYF.

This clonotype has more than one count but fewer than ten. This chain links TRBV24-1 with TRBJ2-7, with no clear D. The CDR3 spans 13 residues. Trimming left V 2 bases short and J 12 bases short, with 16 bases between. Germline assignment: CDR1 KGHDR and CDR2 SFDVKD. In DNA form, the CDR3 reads TGTGCCACCAGTGATTCTTTCTTCGGACCGGTGTACTTC. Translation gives CATSDSFFGPVYF.